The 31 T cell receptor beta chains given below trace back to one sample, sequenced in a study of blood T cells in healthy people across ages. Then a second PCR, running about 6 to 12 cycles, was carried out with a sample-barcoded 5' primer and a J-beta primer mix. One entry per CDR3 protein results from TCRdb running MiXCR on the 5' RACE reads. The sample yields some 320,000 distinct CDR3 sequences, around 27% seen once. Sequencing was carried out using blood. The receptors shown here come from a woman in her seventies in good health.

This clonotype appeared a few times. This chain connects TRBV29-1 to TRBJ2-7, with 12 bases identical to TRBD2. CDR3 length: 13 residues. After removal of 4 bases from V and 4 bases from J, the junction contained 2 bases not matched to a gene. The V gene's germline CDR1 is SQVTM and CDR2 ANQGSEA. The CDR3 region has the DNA TGCAGCGTTGGACTAGCGGGAGAATACGAGCAGTACTTC. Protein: CSVGLAGEYEQYF.

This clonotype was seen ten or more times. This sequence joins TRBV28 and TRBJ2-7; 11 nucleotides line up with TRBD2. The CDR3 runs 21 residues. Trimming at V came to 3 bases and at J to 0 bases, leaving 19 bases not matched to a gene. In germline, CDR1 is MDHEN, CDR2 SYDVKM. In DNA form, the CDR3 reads TGTGCCAGCAGTTTTCCAACGGGACTAGCGGTTTATTCCTCCAGCTCCTACGAGCAGTACTTC. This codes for CASSFPTGLAVYSSSSYEQYF.

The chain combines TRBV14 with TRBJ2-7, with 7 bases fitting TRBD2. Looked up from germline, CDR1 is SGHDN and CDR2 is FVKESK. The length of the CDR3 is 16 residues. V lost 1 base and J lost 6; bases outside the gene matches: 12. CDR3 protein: CASSQVFPGGRGEQYF. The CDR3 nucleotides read TGTGCCAGCAGCCAAGTATTTCCAGGAGGGAGGGGCGAGCAGTACTTC.

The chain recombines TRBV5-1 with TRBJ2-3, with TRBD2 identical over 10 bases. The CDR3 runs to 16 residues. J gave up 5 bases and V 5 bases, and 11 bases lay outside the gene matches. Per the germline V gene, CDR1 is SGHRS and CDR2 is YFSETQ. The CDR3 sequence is CASSALLAGVLDTQYF. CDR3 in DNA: TGCGCCAGCAGTGCTCTCCTAGCGGGAGTTCTAGATACGCAGTATTTT.

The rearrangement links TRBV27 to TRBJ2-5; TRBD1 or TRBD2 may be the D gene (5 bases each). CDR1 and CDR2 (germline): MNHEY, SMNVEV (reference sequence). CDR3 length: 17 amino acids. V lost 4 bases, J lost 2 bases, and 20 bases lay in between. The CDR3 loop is CASSSRGQHYKQETQYF. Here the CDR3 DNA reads TGTGCCAGCAGTTCCCGGGGCCAACACTACAAGCAAGAGACCCAGTACTTC.

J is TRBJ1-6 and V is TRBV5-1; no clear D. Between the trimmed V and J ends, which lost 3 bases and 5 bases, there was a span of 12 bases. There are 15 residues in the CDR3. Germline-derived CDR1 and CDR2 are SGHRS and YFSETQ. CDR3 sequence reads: CASSWEGANNSPLHF. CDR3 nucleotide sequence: TGCGCCAGCAGCTGGGAAGGAGCAAATAATTCACCCCTCCACTTT.

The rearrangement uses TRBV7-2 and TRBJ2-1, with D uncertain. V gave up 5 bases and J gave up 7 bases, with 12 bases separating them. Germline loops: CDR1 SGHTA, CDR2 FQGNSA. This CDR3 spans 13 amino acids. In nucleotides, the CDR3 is TGTGCCAGCAGCCCCCCGGCCGATAATGAGCAGTTCTTC. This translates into CASSPPADNEQFF.

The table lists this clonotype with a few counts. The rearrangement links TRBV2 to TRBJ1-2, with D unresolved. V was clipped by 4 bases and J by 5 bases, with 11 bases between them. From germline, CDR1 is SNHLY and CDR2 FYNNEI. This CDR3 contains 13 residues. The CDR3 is CASSVMTAYGYTF. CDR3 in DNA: TGTGCCAGCAGTGTGATGACTGCGTATGGCTACACCTTC.

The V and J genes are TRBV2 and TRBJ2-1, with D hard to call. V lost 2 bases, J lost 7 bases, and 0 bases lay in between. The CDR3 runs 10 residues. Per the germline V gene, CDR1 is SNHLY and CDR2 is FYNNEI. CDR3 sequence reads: CASSENEQFF. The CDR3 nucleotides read TGTGCCAGCAGTGAAAATGAGCAGTTCTTC.

CDR3 nucleotides: TGCAGTGCTAGAGAGACAGGCCGCACTGAAGCTTTCTTT. Protein: CSARETGRTEAFF. The V gene is TRBV20-1, the J gene TRBJ1-1; the D gene is possibly TRBD1 (6 bases). This CDR3 has 13 amino acids. CDR1 is DFQATT, CDR2 SNEGSKA, per germline (reference sequence). Trimming left V 0 bases short and J 4 bases short, with 9 bases between.

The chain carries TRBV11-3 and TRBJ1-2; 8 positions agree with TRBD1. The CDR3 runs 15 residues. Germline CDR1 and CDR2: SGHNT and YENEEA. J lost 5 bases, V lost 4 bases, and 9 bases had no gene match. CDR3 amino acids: CASSSTPGTGYGYTF. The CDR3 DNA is TGTGCCAGCAGCTCAACCCCCGGGACAGGATATGGCTACACCTTC.

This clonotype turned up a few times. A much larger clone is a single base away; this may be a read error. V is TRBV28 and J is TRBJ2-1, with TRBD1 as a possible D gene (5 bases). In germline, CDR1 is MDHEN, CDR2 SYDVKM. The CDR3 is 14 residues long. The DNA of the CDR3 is TGTGCCTGCAGTTTAAGGGGCAGGGTCAATGAGCAGTTCTTC. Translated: CACSLRGRVNEQFF.

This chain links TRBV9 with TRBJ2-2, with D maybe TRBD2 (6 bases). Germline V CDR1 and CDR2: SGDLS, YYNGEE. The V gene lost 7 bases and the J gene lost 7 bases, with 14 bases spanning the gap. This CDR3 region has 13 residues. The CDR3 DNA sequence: TGTGCCAGCGGTAGGGAGGCAGACGGGGAGCTGTTTTTT. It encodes CASGREADGELFF.

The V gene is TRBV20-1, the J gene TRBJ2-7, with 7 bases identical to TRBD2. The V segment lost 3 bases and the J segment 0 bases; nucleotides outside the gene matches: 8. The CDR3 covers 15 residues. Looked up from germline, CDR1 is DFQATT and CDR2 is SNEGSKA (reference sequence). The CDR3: CSASNAGASSYEQYF. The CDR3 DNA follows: TGCAGTGCTAGTAATGCGGGAGCTAGCTCCTACGAGCAGTACTTC.

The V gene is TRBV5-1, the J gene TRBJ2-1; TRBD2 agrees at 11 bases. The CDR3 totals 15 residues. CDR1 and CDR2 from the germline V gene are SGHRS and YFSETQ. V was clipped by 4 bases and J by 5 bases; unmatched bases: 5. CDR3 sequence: CASSPTSGGDNEQFF. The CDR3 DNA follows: TGCGCCAGCAGCCCAACTAGCGGGGGAGACAATGAGCAGTTCTTC.

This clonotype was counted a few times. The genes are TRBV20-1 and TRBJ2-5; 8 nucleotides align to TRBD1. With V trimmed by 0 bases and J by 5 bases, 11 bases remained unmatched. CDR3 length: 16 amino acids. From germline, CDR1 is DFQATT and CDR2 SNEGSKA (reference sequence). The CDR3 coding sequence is TGCAGTGCTAGAGATCAGGGGCCAGGGGGCGGCGAGACCCAGTACTTC. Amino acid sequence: CSARDQGPGGGETQYF.

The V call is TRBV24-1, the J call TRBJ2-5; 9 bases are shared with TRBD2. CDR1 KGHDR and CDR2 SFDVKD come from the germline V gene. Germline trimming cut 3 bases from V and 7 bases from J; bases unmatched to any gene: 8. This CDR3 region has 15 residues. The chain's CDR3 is CATSDGGGGFATQYF. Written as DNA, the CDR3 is TGTGCCACCAGTGATGGCGGGGGGGGTTTCGCGACCCAGTACTTC.

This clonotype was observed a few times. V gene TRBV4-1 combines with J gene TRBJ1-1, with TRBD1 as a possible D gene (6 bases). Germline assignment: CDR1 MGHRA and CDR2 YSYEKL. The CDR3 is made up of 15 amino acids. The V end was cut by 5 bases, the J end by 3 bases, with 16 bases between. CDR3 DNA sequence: TGCGCCAGCAGCGATCACAGGGCCGGGGACACTGAAGCTTTCTTT. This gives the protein CASSDHRAGDTEAFF.

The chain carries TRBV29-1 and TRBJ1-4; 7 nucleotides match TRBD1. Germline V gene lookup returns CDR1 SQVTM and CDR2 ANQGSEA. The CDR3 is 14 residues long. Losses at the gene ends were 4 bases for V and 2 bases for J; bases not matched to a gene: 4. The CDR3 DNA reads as TGCAGCGTTGGAGGGACAGAGACTAATGAAAAACTGTTTTTT. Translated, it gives CSVGGTETNEKLFF.

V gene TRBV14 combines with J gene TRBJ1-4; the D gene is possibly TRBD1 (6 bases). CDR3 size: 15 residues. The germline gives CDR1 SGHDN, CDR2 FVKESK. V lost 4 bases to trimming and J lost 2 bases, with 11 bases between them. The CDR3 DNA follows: TGTGCCAGCAGCCTGAGGGGGTATACTAATGAAAAACTGTTTTTT. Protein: CASSLRGYTNEKLFF.

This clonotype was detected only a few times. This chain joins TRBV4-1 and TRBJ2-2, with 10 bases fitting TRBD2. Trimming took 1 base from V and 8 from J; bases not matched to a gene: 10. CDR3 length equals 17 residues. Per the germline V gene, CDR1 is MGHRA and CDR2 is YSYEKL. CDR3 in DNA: TGCGCCAGCAGCCAAGGGGGTCTAGCGGGAGCTTTTGGGGAGCTGTTTTTT. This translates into CASSQGGLAGAFGELFF.

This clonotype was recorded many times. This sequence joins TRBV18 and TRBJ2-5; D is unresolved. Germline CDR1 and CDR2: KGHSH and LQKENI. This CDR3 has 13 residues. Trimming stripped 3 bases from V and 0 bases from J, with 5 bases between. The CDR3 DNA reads TGTGCCAGCTCACCTGGGTACCAAGAGACCCAGTACTTC. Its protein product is CASSPGYQETQYF. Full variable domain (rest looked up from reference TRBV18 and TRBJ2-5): NAGVMQNPRHLVRRRGQEARLRCSPMKGHSHVYWYRQLPEEGLKFMVYLQKENIIDESGMPKERFSAEFPKEGPSILRIQQVVRGDSAAYFCASSPGYQETQYFGPGTRLLVL.

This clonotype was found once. Here the CDR3 reads CASSQTDRAGSPLHF. Written as DNA, the CDR3 is TGCGCCAGCAGCCAGACGGACAGGGCCGGTTCACCCCTCCACTTT. The chain has TRBV4-3 and TRBJ1-6; TRBD1 matches 8 bases. The germline CDR1 and CDR2 sequences are LGHNA and YSLEER. The length of the CDR3 is 15 residues. The ends lost 3 bases at V and 9 bases at J; junction bases unmatched: 7.

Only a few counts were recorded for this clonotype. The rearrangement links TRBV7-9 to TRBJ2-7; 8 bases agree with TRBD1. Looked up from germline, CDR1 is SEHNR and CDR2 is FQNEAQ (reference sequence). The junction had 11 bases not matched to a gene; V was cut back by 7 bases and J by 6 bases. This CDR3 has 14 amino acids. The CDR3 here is CASTEGRGLREQYF. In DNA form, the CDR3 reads TGTGCCAGCACGGAGGGCAGGGGGCTTCGCGAGCAGTACTTC.

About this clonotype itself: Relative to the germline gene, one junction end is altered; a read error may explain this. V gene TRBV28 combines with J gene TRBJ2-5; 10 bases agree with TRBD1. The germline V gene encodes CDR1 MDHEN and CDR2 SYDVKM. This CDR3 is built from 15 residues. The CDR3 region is CASSQGTGAQGTQYF. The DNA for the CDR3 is TGTGCCAGCAGTCAGGGGACAGGGGCTCAAGGGACCCAGTACTTC.

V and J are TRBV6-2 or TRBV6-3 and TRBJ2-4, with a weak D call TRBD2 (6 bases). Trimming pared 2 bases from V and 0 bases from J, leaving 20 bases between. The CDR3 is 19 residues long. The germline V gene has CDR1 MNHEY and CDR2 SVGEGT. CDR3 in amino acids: CASSYGRGPLTLAKNIQYF. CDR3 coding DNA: TGTGCCAGCAGTTACGGGCGGGGACCTCTAACCCTAGCCAAAAACATTCAGTACTTC.

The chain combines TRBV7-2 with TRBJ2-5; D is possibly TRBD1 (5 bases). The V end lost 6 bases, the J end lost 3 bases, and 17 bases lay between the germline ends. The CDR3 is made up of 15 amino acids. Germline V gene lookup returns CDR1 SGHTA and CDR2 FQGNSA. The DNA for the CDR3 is TGTGCCAGCAGTCCATCGAGGACGGACAAAGAGACCCAGTACTTC. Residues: CASSPSRTDKETQYF.

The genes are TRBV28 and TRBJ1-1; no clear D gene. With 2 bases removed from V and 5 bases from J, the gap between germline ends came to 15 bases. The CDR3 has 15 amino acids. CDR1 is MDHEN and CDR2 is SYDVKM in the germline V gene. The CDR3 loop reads CASSLGLGSRTEAFF. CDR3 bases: TGTGCCAGCAGTTTAGGGCTGGGTTCTAGAACTGAAGCTTTCTTT.

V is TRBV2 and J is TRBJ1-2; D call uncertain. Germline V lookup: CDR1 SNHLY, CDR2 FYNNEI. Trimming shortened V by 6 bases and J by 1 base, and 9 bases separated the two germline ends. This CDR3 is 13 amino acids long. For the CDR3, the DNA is TGTGCCAGCAGCTTCAGCCTTAACTATGGCTACACCTTC. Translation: CASSFSLNYGYTF.

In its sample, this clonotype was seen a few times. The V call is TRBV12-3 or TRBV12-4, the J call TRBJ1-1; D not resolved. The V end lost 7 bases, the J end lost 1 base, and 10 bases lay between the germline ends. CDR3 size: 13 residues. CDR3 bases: TGTGCCAGCACCGCGACCCAGAACACTGAAGCTTTCTTT. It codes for CASTATQNTEAFF.

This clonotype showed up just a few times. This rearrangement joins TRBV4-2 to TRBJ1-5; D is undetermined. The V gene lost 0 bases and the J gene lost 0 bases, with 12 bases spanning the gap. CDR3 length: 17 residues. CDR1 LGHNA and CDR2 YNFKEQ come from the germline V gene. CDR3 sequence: CASSQDGLWGSNQPQHF. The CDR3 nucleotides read TGTGCCAGCAGCCAAGATGGGTTGTGGGGTAGCAATCAGCCCCAGCATTTT.